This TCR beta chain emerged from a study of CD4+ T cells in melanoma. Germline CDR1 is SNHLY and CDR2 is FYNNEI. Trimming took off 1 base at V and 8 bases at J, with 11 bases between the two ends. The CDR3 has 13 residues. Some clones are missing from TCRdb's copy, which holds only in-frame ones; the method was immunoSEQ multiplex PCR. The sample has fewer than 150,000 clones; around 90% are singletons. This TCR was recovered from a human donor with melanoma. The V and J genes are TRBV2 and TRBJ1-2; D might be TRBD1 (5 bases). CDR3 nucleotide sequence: TGTGCCAGCAGTGAAGAGATGACAGTCGGCTACACCTTC. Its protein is CASSEEMTVGYTF.